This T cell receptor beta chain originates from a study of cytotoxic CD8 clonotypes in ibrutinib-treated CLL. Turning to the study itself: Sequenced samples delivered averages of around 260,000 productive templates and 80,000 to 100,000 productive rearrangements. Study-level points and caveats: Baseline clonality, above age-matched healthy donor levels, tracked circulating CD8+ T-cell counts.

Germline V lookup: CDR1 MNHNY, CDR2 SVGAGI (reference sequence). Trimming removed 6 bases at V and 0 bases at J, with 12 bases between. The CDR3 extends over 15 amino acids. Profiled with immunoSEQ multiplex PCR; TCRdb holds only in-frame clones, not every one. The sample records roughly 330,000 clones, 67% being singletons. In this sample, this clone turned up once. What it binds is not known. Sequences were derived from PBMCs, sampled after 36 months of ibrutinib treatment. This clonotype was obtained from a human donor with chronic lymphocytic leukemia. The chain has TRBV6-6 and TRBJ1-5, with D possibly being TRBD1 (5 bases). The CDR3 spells CASRRTQPSNQPQHF. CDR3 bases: TGTGCCAGCAGGCGGACACAACCTAGCAATCAGCCCCAGCATTTT.